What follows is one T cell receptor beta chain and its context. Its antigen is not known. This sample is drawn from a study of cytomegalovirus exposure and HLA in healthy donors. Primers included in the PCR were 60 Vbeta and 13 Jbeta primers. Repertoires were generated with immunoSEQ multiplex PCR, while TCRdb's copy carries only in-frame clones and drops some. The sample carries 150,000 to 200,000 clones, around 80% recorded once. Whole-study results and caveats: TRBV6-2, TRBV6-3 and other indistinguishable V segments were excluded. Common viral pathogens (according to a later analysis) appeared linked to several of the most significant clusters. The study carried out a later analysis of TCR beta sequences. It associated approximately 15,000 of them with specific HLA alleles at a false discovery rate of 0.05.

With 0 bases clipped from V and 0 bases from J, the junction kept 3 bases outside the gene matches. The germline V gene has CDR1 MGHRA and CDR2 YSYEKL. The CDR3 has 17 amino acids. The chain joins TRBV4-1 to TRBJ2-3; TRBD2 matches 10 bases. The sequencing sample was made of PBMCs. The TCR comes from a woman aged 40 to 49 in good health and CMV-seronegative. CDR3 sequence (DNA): TGCGCCAGCAGCCAAGATAAGACTAGCGGGAGCACAGATACGCAGTATTTT. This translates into CASSQDKTSGSTDTQYF.